One sample yielded the 27 T cell receptor beta chains listed below, sequenced in a study of T-cell memory formation after mild COVID-19. TCRdb used MiXCR to reprocess the 5' RACE reads, holding one entry per CDR3 protein. The sample consists of 580,000 or so distinct CDR3 sequences, roughly 17% of them appearing once. The specimen sequenced was PBMCs or a T cell subset sorted from them (not recorded which). The receptors derive from an adult woman who had mild COVID-19 (a few samples of this study predate the infection). Cell type and time point are not known.

The chain carries TRBV30 and TRBJ1-2; maybe TRBD1 (6 bases). Germline CDR1 is GTSNPN and CDR2 is SVGIG (reference sequence). The CDR3 sequence is 11 residues long. Trimming removed 5 bases from V and 2 bases from J, with 6 bases in between. The CDR3 sequence: CAWDRNYGYTF. The CDR3 DNA follows: TGTGCCTGGGACAGGAACTATGGCTACACCTTC.

The V and J genes are TRBV15 and TRBJ2-5, with TRBD1 matching 7 bases. This CDR3 region has 15 residues. The junction had 7 bases not matched to a gene; V was cut back by 1 base and J by 5 bases. The germline CDR1 and CDR2 sequences are LNHNV and YYDKDF (reference sequence). CDR3 in amino acids: CATSRVEGGSETQYF. The CDR3 DNA sequence: TGTGCCACCAGCAGAGTGGAAGGGGGCAGCGAGACCCAGTACTTC. The variable domain in full, completed from reference TRBV15 and TRBJ2-5, reads DAMVIQNPRYQVTQFGKPVTLSCSQTLNHNVMYWYQQKSSQAPKLLFHYYDKDFNNEADTPDNFQSRRPNTSFCFLDIRSPGLGDTAMYLCATSRVEGGSETQYFGPGTRLLVL.

This clonotype was seen a few times. CDR3 in amino acids: CASSHSLGTEAFF. In DNA, the CDR3 is TGTGCCAGCAGCCACAGTCTGGGCACTGAAGCTTTCTTT. The V and J genes are TRBV12-3 or TRBV12-4 and TRBJ1-1; D gene ambiguous. Deletions cut 6 bases from V and 4 bases from J, with 12 bases between. The CDR3 is 13 residues long.

This clonotype was detected only a few times. V usage is TRBV7-8 and J usage is TRBJ2-7, with D uncertain. This CDR3 has 14 residues. V lost 0 bases and J lost 0, with 6 bases in between. Germline V CDR1 and CDR2: SGHVS, FQNEAQ. Here the CDR3 reads CASSLAPSSYEQYF. Here the CDR3 DNA reads TGTGCCAGCAGCTTAGCCCCAAGCTCCTACGAGCAGTACTTC.

This clonotype was counted a few times. The V and J genes are TRBV20-1 and TRBJ2-7, with 7 bases identical to TRBD2. This CDR3 spans 14 amino acids. After removal of 3 bases from V and 2 bases from J, the junction contained 7 bases not matched to a gene. The germline V gene has CDR1 DFQATT and CDR2 SNEGSKA (reference sequence). CDR3 region: CSASTGTITYEQYF. CDR3 DNA sequence: TGCAGTGCTAGTACCGGGACTATAACCTACGAGCAGTACTTC.

The chain uses TRBV3-1 and TRBJ1-5; TRBD1 aligns across 8 bases. Germline values: CDR1 LGHDT, CDR2 YNNKEL (reference sequence). The V and J ends lost 0 bases and 6 bases, in that order; junction bases with no gene match: 7. There are 16 residues in the CDR3. The CDR3 protein is CASSQDGTGRSQPQHF. CDR3 coding DNA: TGTGCCAGCAGCCAAGACGGGACAGGACGCAGTCAGCCCCAGCATTTT.

The table lists this clonotype with a few counts. The chain joins TRBV29-1 to TRBJ2-7; D is perhaps TRBD1 (6 bases). Germline assignment: CDR1 SQVTM and CDR2 ANQGSEA. V lost 0 bases, J lost 5 bases, and 11 bases lay in between. The CDR3 sequence is 13 residues long. DNA of the CDR3: TGCAGCGTTGAAGATCAGGGGATCCACGAGCAGTACTTC. Translated, it gives CSVEDQGIHEQYF.

This clonotype turned up a few times. This chain uses TRBV20-1 with TRBJ2-1; D unclear. The CDR3 is 11 amino acids. The V gene's germline CDR1 is DFQATT and CDR2 SNEGSKA (reference sequence). V lost 6 bases to trimming and J lost 4 bases, with 7 bases between them. The CDR3 sequence is CSAPQYNEQFF. As DNA, the CDR3 is TGCAGTGCGCCACAATACAATGAGCAGTTCTTC.

This chain uses TRBV18 with TRBJ2-3, with TRBD2 matching 8 bases. CDR1 and CDR2 from the germline V gene are KGHSH and LQKENI. The CDR3 is 16 amino acids. V was clipped by 4 bases and J by 2 bases; unmatched bases: 8. CDR3 nucleotide sequence: TGTGCCAGCTCACAAAACGGCGGGAGGACCACAGATACGCAGTATTTT. This codes for CASSQNGGRTTDTQYF.

This clonotype was picked up a small number of times. The chain recombines TRBV3-1 with TRBJ2-1; the match to TRBD2 covers 7 bases. The ends lost 1 base at V and 8 bases at J; junction bases unmatched: 8. This CDR3 has 15 amino acids. Germline-derived CDR1 and CDR2 are LGHDT and YNNKEL (reference sequence). The DNA of the CDR3 is TGTGCCAGCAGCCAAGCGGGACTAAAAAGAGATGAGCAGTTCTTC. It is translated as CASSQAGLKRDEQFF.

The chain recombines TRBV21-1 with TRBJ2-4; the table gives TRBD2 as D, unverified against the DNA. TRBV21-1 counts as a pseudogene. The CDR3 contains 23 residues. In DNA form, the CDR3 reads TGTGCCAGCAGCATGAATCGGGGTAGCGGGCAAGGCGCTTGTCGTCGGGGCAAAAACATTCAGTACTTC. Protein product: CASSMNRGSGQGACRRGKNIQYF.

The rearrangement links TRBV19 to TRBJ2-7; D is possibly TRBD1 (6 bases). Germline CDR1 and CDR2: LNHDA and SQIVND (reference sequence). The CDR3 contains 14 residues. Trimming took off 4 bases at V and 2 bases at J, with 12 bases between the two ends. The CDR3 spells CASSTQGTTYEQYF. The CDR3 bases are TGTGCCAGTAGTACACAGGGTACGACCTACGAGCAGTACTTC.

This clonotype occurred a few times. This chain uses TRBV5-4 with TRBJ2-1, with 8 bases aligning to TRBD2. This CDR3 is built from 17 residues. With V trimmed by 0 bases and J by 5 bases, 10 bases remained unmatched. Germline CDR1 SGHNT, CDR2 YYREEE (reference sequence). CDR3 loop: CASSLVAVREAHNEQFF. The CDR3 coding sequence is TGTGCCAGCAGCTTGGTCGCGGTGCGGGAGGCTCACAATGAGCAGTTCTTC.

This clonotype appeared a few times. V usage is TRBV12-3 or TRBV12-4 and J usage is TRBJ2-4; the D gene is possibly TRBD1 (6 bases). The V end lost 4 bases, the J end lost 0 bases, and 10 bases lay between the germline ends. CDR3 length equals 15 residues. For the CDR3, the DNA is TGTGCCAGCAGTTCGACAGGCCTAGCCAAAAACATTCAGTACTTC. Protein product: CASSSTGLAKNIQYF.

The gene calls are TRBV2 and TRBJ2-7; 8 bases fit TRBD1. With V trimmed by 5 bases and J by 3 bases, 15 bases remained unmatched. Germline lookup yields CDR1 SNHLY and CDR2 FYNNEI. The CDR3 sequence is 17 residues long. CDR3: CASSSTGGIAKVYEQYF. The CDR3, as DNA: TGTGCCAGCAGTTCCACAGGGGGTATTGCGAAGGTCTACGAGCAGTACTTC.

This clonotype was detected a few times. CDR3 bases: TGTGCCAGCAAGCCGGGGACAGGGGGAGAGTCCGAGCAGTACTTC. Amino acids: CASKPGTGGESEQYF. The chain uses TRBV6-5 and TRBJ2-7, with 11 bases matching TRBD1. This CDR3 has 15 amino acids. The germline V gene has CDR1 MNHEY and CDR2 SVGAGI. V trimming: 7 bases; J trimming: 6 bases; junction bases outside the gene matches: 11.

This clonotype appeared a few times. The CDR3 DNA reads TGTGCCAGCAGTTTAGGTGGGAGTTATACGCAGTATTTT. It codes for CASSLGGSYTQYF. This chain connects TRBV12-3 or TRBV12-4 to TRBJ2-3, with D possibly being TRBD2 (5 bases). CDR3 length equals 13 residues. V was cut by 1 base and J by 7 bases, with 9 bases left in between.

This clonotype has a handful of counts. The CDR3 sequence is CASSEFGEPQHF. The CDR3 DNA reads TGTGCCAGCAGTGAATTCGGAGAGCCCCAGCATTTT. This chain uses TRBV6-1 with TRBJ1-5; D is unclear. The CDR3 runs 12 residues. The ends were cut back, 2 bases at V and 8 bases at J, with 7 bases in the middle. In germline, CDR1 is MNHNS, CDR2 SASEGT.

V usage is TRBV6-1 and J usage is TRBJ1-1; 8 bases are shared with TRBD1. The ends lost 0 bases at V and 7 bases at J; junction bases unmatched: 7. The CDR3 contains 15 residues. Germline CDR1 reads MNHNS; CDR2 reads SASEGT. The CDR3 sequence is CASSEATGGRNEAFF. The CDR3 coding sequence is TGTGCCAGCAGTGAAGCCACAGGGGGGAGGAATGAAGCTTTCTTT.

The chain joins TRBV24-1 to TRBJ2-7; no definite D call. V gave up 4 bases and J gave up 1 base, with 10 bases separating them. Germline values: CDR1 KGHDR, CDR2 SFDVKD. This CDR3 region has 14 residues. CDR3 nucleotides: TGTGCCACCAGTGACCGGGCACCTTCCTACGAGCAGTACTTC. This encodes CATSDRAPSYEQYF.

CDR3 sequence: CASSPNPQETQYF. CDR3 nucleotides: TGTGCCAGCAGCCCGAACCCCCAAGAGACCCAGTACTTC. V is TRBV7-6 and J is TRBJ2-5; D remains unclear. Germline CDR1 reads SGHVS; CDR2 reads FNYEAQ. The CDR3 loop spans 13 amino acids. V shed 5 bases and J shed 1 base, with 8 bases lying between them.

This clonotype was seen more than once but under ten times. The rearrangement joins TRBV20-1 to TRBJ1-2; TRBD1 is a possible D gene (5 bases). Germline CDR1 is DFQATT and CDR2 is SNEGSKA (reference sequence). V shed 2 bases and J shed 5 bases, with 18 bases lying between them. This CDR3 is built from 15 residues. The CDR3 DNA reads as TGCAGTGCTAGATCGGAGGGGAAGGGATGGTATGGCTACACCTTC. Translated, it gives CSARSEGKGWYGYTF.

This clonotype was detected only a few times. The chain recombines TRBV20-1 with TRBJ2-3, with 12 bases matching TRBD2. CDR3 length equals 17 residues. V lost 3 bases and J lost 6; bases outside the gene matches: 13. Germline CDR1 reads DFQATT; CDR2 reads SNEGSKA (reference sequence). The CDR3 sequence: CSARPTPRLAGDDTQYF. The DNA of the CDR3 is TGCAGTGCTAGGCCAACCCCCCGACTAGCGGGAGACGATACGCAGTATTTT.

The gene calls are TRBV18 and TRBJ2-3; D ambiguous. V was shortened by 0 bases and J by 2 bases, with 6 bases between the two germline ends. This CDR3 has 14 amino acids. Germline V CDR1 and CDR2: KGHSH, LQKENI. CDR3 DNA: TGTGCCAGCTCACCACCGGACCTCACAGATACGCAGTATTTT. It encodes CASSPPDLTDTQYF.

J is TRBJ2-5 and V is TRBV19, with 9 positions matching TRBD2. Germline V CDR1 and CDR2: LNHDA, SQIVND (reference sequence). The CDR3 has 15 residues. V gave up 4 bases and J gave up 5 bases; unmatched junction bases: 8. The DNA of the CDR3 is TGTGCCAGTAGTAAGAATAGCGGGAGTCGGGAGACCCAGTACTTC. It translates to CASSKNSGSRETQYF.

In its sample, this clonotype was seen a few times. The CDR3 loop is CASGTGLIYEQYF. In DNA, the CDR3 is TGTGCCAGCGGGACCGGGCTCATATACGAGCAGTACTTC. The V call is TRBV11-3, the J call TRBJ2-7; D tentatively reads TRBD1 or TRBD2 (5 bases each). The V gene lost 8 bases and the J gene lost 4 bases, with 15 bases spanning the gap. Germline loops: CDR1 SGHNT, CDR2 YENEEA. The CDR3 is 13 amino acids.

The CDR3 is CASRTTGGVTGELFF. Written as DNA, the CDR3 is TGTGCCAGCAGAACTACAGGGGGCGTCACCGGGGAGCTGTTTTTT. The genes are TRBV6-6 and TRBJ2-2, with 9 positions matching TRBD1. V lost 6 bases, J lost 4 bases, and 6 bases stayed unmatched. CDR1 is MNHNY, CDR2 SVGAGI, per germline (reference sequence). This CDR3 is 15 amino acids long.